This T cell receptor beta chain was captured in a study of T cell changes during pregnancy in multiple sclerosis. Clones were read by immunoSEQ multiplex PCR, and TCRdb kept only the in-frame ones, dropping some. The table records tens of thousands of clones, about 91% of them present only once. Deletions cut 3 bases from V and 10 bases from J, with 16 bases between. CDR1 is SGHRS and CDR2 is YFSETQ in the germline V gene. The CDR3 has 13 amino acids. The TCR sequence derives from a female donor with multiple sclerosis, enrolled in a pregnancy study. The sample was CD4+ T cells from peripheral blood mononuclear cells, taken in the second trimester of pregnancy. V and J are TRBV5-1 and TRBJ1-2, with unresolved D. DNA for the CDR3: TGCGCCAGCAGCTCCGACATTCAGTACGACTACACCTTC. This sequence encodes CASSSDIQYDYTF.